This TCR beta chain was captured by sequencing in a study of T cell repertoires in breast cancer. The overall study: Controls were nine healthy donors. Samples averaged about 520,000 sequences and approximately 9.9 reads per cell.

Germline CDR1 and CDR2: MNHNS and SASEGT. The germline V and J ends were trimmed by 2 bases and 7 bases, with 7 bases remaining between them. This CDR3 is 12 amino acids long. At least ten counts were recorded for this clonotype. No antigen is known for it. An expanded emulsion RT-PCR with primers for all TCR V genes paired CD8+ T cell chains. General observations from the study: Fewer than 20 TCR pairs recurred across seven or more tumors but rarely in control blood.

Unpaired genes were suppressed by blocking oligonucleotides during a second nested PCR. TCRdb fed the emulsion pairing reads into MiXCR, producing one record per CDR3 protein. The sample comprises roughly 38,000 distinct CDR3 sequences, under 60% of which are singletons, and 55% to 75% rests with the top ten. This receptor was taken from a pool of human donors with breast cancer or a healthy control (not recorded which). The V gene is TRBV6-1, the J gene TRBJ2-3; D is uncertain. The sequencing sample was made of CD8+ T cells. As DNA, the CDR3 is TGTGCCAGCAGTGAACGGCTGTATACGCAGTATTTT. Protein: CASSERLYTQYF.